The rows below give T cell receptor beta chains drawn from one sample of a study of OX40 agonist ivuxolimab in advanced cancers. Assay used: immunoSEQ multiplex PCR; TCRdb lists only in-frame clones, some missing. The sample holds tens of thousands of clones, approximately 84% seen once. The sample here was CD4+ or CD8+ T cells sorted from blood, taken in a trial of the OX40 agonist ivuxolimab. The source is an adult with an advanced solid tumor such as melanoma, head and neck, liver or kidney cancer. The CDR3 runs from the conserved cysteine through the conserved F or W. For some rows the clone size is stated as once, few or many, or as a class when expanded; others skip it.

CDR3	size	V	J
CASTQGTSGGYNEQFF	NA	TRBV7-8	TRBJ2-1
CASSPSGTPNSPLHF	NA	TRBV7-2	TRBJ1-6
CASIFGSGARTDTQYF	NA	TRBV2	TRBJ2-3
CASTQQETDYGYTF	NA	TRBV6-5	TRBJ1-2
CASFPWGSRSNTGELFF	once	TRBV10-1	TRBJ2-2
CASSLEQGGGYTF	once	TRBV5-1	TRBJ1-2
CATSRTGMNTEAFF	once	TRBV15	TRBJ1-1
CASSENLAGTQYF	NA	TRBV6-1	TRBJ2-3
CASSPLLTGRPYEQYF	NA	TRBV28	TRBJ2-7
CASSHGGLRTTEAFF	NA	TRBV5-1	TRBJ1-1
CASSARQLNTGELFF	NA	TRBV9	TRBJ2-2
CASSRAAPYEQYF	NA	TRBV28	TRBJ2-7
CASSLVLDLGNSPLHF	NA	TRBV28	TRBJ1-6
CASSHRHGRYEQYF	NA	TRBV5-4	TRBJ2-7
CASSVKRQSPYSNQPQHF	NA	TRBV9	TRBJ1-5
CASSFSLNEQFF	NA	TRBV5-1	TRBJ2-1
CASGQFYGYTF	NA	TRBV28	TRBJ1-2
CASSPLTSGNNEQFF	NA	TRBV18	TRBJ2-1
CASSILGGPEKLFF	NA	TRBV19	TRBJ1-4
CASSVGDWYPTDTQYF	NA	TRBV9	TRBJ2-3
CASSQGTSIGYGYTF	NA	TRBV14	TRBJ1-2
CASLGTGEETQYF	NA	TRBV28	TRBJ2-5
CASSASGGSYEQYF	NA	TRBV28	TRBJ2-7
CASSLRGTSTDTQYF	NA	TRBV5-1	TRBJ2-3